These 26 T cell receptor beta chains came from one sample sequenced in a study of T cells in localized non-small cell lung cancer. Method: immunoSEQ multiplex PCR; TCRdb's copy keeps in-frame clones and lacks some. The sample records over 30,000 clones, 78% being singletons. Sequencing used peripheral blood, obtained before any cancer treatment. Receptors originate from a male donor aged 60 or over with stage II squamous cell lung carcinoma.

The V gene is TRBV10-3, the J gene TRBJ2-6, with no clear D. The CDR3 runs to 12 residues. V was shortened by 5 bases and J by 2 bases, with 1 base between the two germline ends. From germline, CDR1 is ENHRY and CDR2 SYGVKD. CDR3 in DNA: TGTGCCATCAGTACTGGGGCCAACGTCCTGACTTTC. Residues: CAISTGANVLTF.

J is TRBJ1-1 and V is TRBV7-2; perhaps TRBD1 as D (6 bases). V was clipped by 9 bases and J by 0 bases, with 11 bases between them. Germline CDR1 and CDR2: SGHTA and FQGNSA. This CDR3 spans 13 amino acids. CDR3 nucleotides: TGTGCCAGTCCACAGGGAATGAACACTGAAGCTTTCTTT. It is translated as CASPQGMNTEAFF.

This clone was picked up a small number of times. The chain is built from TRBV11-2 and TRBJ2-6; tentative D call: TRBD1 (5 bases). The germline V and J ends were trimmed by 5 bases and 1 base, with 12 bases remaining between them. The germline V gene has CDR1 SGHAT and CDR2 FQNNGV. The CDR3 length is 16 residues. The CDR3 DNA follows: TGTGCCAGCAGCACAGGACACCTATCTGGGGCCAACGTCCTGACTTTC. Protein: CASSTGHLSGANVLTF.

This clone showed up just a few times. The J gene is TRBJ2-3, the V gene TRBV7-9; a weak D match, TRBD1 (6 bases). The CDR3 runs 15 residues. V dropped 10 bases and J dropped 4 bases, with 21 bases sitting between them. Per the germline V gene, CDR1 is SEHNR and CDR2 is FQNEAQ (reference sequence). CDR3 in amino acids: CATPREQGGSDTQYF. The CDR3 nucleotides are TGTGCCACACCTCGGGAACAGGGTGGTTCAGATACGCAGTATTTT.

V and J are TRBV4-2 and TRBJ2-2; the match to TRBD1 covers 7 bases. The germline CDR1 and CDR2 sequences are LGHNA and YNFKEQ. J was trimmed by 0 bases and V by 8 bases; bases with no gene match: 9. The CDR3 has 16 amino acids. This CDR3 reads CASGKTGTANTGELFF. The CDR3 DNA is TGTGCCAGCGGAAAGACCGGGACAGCGAACACCGGGGAGCTGTTTTTT.

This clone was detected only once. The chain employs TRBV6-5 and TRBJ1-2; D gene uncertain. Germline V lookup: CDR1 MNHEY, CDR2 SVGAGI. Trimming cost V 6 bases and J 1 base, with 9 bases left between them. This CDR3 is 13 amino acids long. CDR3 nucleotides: TGTGCCAGCAGGTACGGAGTTAACTATGGCTACACCTTC. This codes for CASRYGVNYGYTF.

The CDR3 DNA reads as TGTGCCAGCAGTTTCGGGGGGAGCAAAAACATTCAGTACTTC. Protein product: CASSFGGSKNIQYF. The gene calls are TRBV6-6 and TRBJ2-4, with 7 bases fitting TRBD2. The CDR3 is made up of 14 amino acids. Per the germline V gene, CDR1 is MNHNY and CDR2 is SVGAGI (reference sequence). V dropped 4 bases and J dropped 3; count of bases not matched to a gene: 3.

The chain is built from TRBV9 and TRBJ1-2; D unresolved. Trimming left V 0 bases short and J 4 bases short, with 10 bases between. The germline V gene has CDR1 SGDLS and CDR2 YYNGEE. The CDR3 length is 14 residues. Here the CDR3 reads CASSVEMESYGYTF. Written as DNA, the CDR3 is TGTGCCAGCAGCGTAGAGATGGAAAGCTATGGCTACACCTTC.

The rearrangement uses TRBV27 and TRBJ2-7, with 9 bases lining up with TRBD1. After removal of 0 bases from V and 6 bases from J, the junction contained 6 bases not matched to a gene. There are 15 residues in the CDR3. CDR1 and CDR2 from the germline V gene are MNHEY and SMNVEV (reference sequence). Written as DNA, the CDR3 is TGTGCCAGCAGTTTATCAGGGGGACAGGGATCCGAGCAGTACTTC. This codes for CASSLSGGQGSEQYF.

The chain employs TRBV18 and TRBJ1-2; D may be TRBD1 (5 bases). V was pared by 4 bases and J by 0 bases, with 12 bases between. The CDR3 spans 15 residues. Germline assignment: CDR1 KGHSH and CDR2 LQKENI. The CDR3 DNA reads TGTGCCAGCTCACGATTACAGGAAGCTAACTATGGCTACACCTTC. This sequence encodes CASSRLQEANYGYTF.

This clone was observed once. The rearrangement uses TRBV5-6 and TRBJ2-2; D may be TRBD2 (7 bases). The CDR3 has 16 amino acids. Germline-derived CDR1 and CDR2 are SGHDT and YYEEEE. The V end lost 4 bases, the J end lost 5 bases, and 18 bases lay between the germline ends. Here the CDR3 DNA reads TGTGCCAGCAGCGAGCCATACAGGGAGGGGACCGGGGAGCTGTTTTTT. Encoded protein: CASSEPYREGTGELFF.

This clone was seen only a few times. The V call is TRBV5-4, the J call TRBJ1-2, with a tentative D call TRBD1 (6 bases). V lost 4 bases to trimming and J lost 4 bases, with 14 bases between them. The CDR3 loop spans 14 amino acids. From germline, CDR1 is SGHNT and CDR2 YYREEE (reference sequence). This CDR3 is CASSPWTESYGYTF. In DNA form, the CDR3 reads TGTGCCAGCAGCCCCTGGACAGAGAGCTATGGCTACACCTTC.

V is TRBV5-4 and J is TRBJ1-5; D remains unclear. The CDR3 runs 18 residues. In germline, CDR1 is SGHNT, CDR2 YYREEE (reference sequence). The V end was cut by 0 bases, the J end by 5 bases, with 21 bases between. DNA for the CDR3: TGTGCCAGCAGCTTGGACGGTGTCAGACCTGAATCTGATCAGCCCCAGCATTTT. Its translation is CASSLDGVRPESDQPQHF.

The CDR3 is CASSPRLQETQYF. The CDR3 DNA follows: TGTGCCAGCAGCCCCCGGCTGCAAGAGACCCAGTACTTC. The chain links TRBV9 to TRBJ2-5; D not resolved. The V gene's germline CDR1 is SGDLS and CDR2 YYNGEE. CDR3 length equals 13 residues. Trimming removed 4 bases at V and 2 bases at J, with 9 bases between.

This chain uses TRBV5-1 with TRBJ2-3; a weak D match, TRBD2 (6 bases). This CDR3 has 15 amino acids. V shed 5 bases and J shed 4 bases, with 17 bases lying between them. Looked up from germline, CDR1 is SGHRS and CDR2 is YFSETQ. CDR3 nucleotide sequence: TGCGCCAGCAGTCCTGGCGGGACCGCGGCAGATACGCAGTATTTT. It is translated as CASSPGGTAADTQYF.

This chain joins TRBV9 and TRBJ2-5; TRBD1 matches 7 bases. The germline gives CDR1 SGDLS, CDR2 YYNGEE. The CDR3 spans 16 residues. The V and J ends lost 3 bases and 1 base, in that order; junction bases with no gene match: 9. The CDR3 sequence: CASSGPYRGVQETQYF. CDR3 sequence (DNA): TGTGCCAGCAGCGGCCCCTACAGGGGTGTCCAAGAGACCCAGTACTTC.

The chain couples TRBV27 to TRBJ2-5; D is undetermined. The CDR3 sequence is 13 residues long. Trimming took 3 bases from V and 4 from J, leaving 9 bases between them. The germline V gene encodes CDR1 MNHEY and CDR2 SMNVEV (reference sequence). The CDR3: CASSFFNGETQYF. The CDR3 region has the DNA TGTGCCAGCAGTTTTTTTAACGGAGAGACCCAGTACTTC.

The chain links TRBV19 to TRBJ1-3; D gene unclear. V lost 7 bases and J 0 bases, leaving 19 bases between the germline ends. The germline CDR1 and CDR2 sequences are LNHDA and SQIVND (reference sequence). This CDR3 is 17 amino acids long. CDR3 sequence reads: CASKRNDFSDSGNTIYF. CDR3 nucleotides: TGTGCCAGTAAAAGAAACGACTTTAGCGACTCTGGAAACACCATATATTTT.

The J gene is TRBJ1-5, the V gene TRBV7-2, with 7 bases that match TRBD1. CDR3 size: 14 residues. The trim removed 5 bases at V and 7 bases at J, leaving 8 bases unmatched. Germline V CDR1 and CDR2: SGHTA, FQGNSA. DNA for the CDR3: TGTGCCAGCAGCCTCCGGGACAGTGGACAGCCCCAGCATTTT. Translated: CASSLRDSGQPQHF.

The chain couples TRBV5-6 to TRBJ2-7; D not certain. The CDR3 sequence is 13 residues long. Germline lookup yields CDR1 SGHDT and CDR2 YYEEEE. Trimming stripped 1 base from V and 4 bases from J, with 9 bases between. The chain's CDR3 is CASSLRQKYEQYF. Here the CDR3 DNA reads TGTGCCAGCAGCTTGAGGCAGAAGTACGAGCAGTACTTC.

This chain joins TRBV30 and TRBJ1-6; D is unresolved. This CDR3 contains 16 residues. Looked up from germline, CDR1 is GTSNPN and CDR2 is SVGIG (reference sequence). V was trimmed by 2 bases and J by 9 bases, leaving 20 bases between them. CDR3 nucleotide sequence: TGTGCCTGGAGTCTGCCGGCTGACCTATGGGGTTCACCCCTCCACTTT. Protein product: CAWSLPADLWGSPLHF. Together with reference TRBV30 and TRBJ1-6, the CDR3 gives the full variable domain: SQTIHQWPATLVQPVGSPLSLECTVEGTSNPNLYWYRQAAGRGLQLLFYSVGIGQISSEVPQNLSASRPQDRQFILSSKKLLLSDSGFYLCAWSLPADLWGSPLHFGNGTRLTVT.

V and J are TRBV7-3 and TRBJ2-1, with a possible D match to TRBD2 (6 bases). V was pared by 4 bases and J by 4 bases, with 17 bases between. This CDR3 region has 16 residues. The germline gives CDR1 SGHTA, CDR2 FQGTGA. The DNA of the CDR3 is TGTGCCAGCAGCTACCTCGGGGGTCATCCTTACAATGAGCAGTTCTTC. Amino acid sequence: CASSYLGGHPYNEQFF. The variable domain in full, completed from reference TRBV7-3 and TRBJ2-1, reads GAGVSQTPSNKVTEKGKYVELRCDPISGHTALYWYRQSLGQGPEFLIYFQGTGAADDSGLPNDRFFAVRPEGSVSTLKIQRTERGDSAVYLCASSYLGGHPYNEQFFGPGTRLTVL.

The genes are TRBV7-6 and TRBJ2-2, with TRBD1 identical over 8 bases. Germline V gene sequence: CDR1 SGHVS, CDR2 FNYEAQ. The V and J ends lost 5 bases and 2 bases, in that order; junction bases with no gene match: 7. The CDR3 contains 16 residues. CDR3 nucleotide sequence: TGTGCCAGCAGCCCCGGGACAGGAGCAAACACCGGGGAGCTGTTTTTT. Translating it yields CASSPGTGANTGELFF. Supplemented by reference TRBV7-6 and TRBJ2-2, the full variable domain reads GAGVSQSPRYKVTKRGQDVALRCDPISGHVSLYWYRQALGQGPEFLTYFNYEAQQDKSGLPNDRFSAERPEGSISTLTIQRTEQRDSAMYRCASSPGTGANTGELFFGEGSRLTVL.

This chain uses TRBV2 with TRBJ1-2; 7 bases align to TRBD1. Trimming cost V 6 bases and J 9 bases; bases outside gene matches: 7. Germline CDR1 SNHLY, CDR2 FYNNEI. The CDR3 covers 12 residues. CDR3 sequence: CASRVDRVRYTF. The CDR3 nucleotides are TGTGCCAGCAGGGTAGACAGGGTTCGCTACACCTTC.

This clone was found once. This CDR3 is CASSVTSTGELFF. CDR3 DNA: TGTGCCAGCAGCGTCACTAGTACCGGGGAGCTGTTTTTT. The chain links TRBV7-9 to TRBJ2-2; possibly TRBD2 for D (5 bases). The CDR3 runs 13 residues. CDR1 SEHNR and CDR2 FQNEAQ come from the germline V gene (reference sequence). The germline V and J ends were trimmed by 5 bases and 5 bases, with 9 bases remaining between them.

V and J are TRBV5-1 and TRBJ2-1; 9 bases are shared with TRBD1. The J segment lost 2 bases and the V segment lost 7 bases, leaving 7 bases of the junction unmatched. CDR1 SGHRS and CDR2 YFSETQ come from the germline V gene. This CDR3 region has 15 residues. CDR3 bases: TGCGCCAGCGATCCCGGGACAGGGACCTACAATGAGCAGTTCTTC. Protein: CASDPGTGTYNEQFF.